This T cell receptor beta chain originates from a study of shared clonotypes between healthy human individuals. In this sample, this clone turned up many times. Genomic DNA per cell subset filled all wells of several immunoSEQ plates. Sequenced by immunoSEQ multiplex PCR; TCRdb stores in-frame clones only, minus some. The repertoire includes around 480,000 clones, 60% to 80% of them detected once, and about 12% sits in the top ten. CDR1 is SGHVS and CDR2 is FQNEAQ in the germline V gene. The CDR3 spans 12 residues. V dropped 5 bases and J dropped 1 base, with 6 bases sitting between them. Those who donated, Caucasian adults without exception, all lived in Nashville, Tennessee. When samples were unsorted, 70 million to 95 million PBMCs were used for genomic DNA.

The sequence was collected from a woman aged 40 to 55 in good health. Some clones in this sample may be carry-over from other donors' samples. The rearrangement links TRBV7-8 to TRBJ2-7; D unresolved. Sequenced input: PBMCs. This chain's CDR3 is CASSPHSYEQYF. CDR3 DNA sequence: TGTGCCAGCAGCCCCCATTCCTACGAGCAGTACTTC.